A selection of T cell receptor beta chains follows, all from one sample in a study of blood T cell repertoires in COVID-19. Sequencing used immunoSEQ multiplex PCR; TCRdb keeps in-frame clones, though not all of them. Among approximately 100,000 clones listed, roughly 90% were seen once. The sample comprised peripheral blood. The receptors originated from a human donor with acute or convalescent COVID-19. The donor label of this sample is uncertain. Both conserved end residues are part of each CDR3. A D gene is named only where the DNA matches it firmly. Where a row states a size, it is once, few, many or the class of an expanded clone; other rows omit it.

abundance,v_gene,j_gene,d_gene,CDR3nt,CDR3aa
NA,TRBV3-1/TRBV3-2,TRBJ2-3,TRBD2,TGTGCCAGCAGCCCAGATTCGCCTCTTGGCGGGGGGGCCACAGATACGCAGTATTTT,CASSPDSPLGGGATDTQYF
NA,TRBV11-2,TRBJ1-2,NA,TGTGCCAGCAGCTTTGGAGGGGGGGACTATGGCTACACCTTC,CASSFGGGDYGYTF
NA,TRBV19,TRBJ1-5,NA,TGTGCCAGTAGTATAGAGAGCCTTGTTAGCAATCAGCCCCAGCATTTT,CASSIESLVSNQPQHF
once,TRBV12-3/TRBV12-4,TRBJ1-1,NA,TGTGCCAGCAGCCCGCCAGGGAACACTGAAGCTTTCTTT,CASSPPGNTEAFF
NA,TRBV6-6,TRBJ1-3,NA,TGTGCCAGCAGTTACAAGACAGAGCTAAGAAACACCATATATTTT,CASSYKTELRNTIYF
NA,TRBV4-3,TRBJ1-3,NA,TGCGCCAGCAGCCAAGATATCGCAATGGGAGGGGTTATAGGTGGAAACACCATATATTTT,CASSQDIAMGGVIGGNTIYF
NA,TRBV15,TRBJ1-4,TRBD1,TGTGCCACCAGCAGAGGTTACGGGACAGGGCCTAATGAAAAACTGTTTTTT,CATSRGYGTGPNEKLFF
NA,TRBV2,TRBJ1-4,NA,TGTGCCAGCAGTGAAAGCGCACGTAGTGAAAAACTGTTTTTT,CASSESARSEKLFF
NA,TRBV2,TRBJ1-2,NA,TGTGCCAGCAGTGTGAACGGGAACTATGGCTACACCTTC,CASSVNGNYGYTF
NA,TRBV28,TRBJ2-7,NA,TGTGCCAGCAGCCCTCAACAGGGTTTGGTTCCCCACGAGCAGTACTTC,CASSPQQGLVPHEQYF
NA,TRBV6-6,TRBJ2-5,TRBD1,TGTGCCAGCAGAGACGGGACAGGGGGCCGGGAGACCCAGTACTTC,CASRDGTGGRETQYF
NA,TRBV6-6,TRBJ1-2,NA,TGTGCCAGCAGTGCCCCCAGATCTGGCTATGGCTACACCTTC,CASSAPRSGYGYTF
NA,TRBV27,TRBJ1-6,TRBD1,TGTGCCAGCAGTGACTCTCGACAGGGAGGTTCACCCCTCCACTTT,CASSDSRQGGSPLHF
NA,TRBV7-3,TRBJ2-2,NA,TGTGCCAGCAGCTTATACGGGAACACCGGGGAGCTGTTTTTT,CASSLYGNTGELFF
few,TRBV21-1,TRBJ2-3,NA,TGTGCCAGCAGCAACCGCCTCGGACAGGGAATGACAGATACGCAGTATTTT,CASSNRLGQGMTDTQYF
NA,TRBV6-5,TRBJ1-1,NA,TGTGCCAGCGAGCGGGGAAGTAACACTGAAGCTTTCTTT,CASERGSNTEAFF
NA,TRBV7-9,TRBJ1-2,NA,TGTGCCAGCAGCTTAAGCGGGGCAGGGTATGGCTACACCTTC,CASSLSGAGYGYTF
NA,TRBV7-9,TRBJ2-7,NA,TGTGCCAGCAGCTTAGACAGCCTCGAGCAGTACTTC,CASSLDSLEQYF
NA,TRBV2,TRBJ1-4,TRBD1,TGTGCCAGCAGCGCCGACAGGGTTTGGGGGGAAAAACTGTTTTTT,CASSADRVWGEKLFF
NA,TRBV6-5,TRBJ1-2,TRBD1,TGTGCCAGCAGTTACTCGACGGGACAGGTGGCAGGCTACACCTTC,CASSYSTGQVAGYTF
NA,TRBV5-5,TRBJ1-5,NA,TGTGCCAGCAGCAAGACGGCGGGAAATCAGCCCCAGCATTTT,CASSKTAGNQPQHF
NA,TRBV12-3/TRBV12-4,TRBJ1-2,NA,TGTGTGCGGGGGAATTATAACTATGGCTACACCTTC,CVRGNYNYGYTF
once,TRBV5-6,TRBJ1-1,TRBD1,TGTGCCAGCAGCCGCGATGGGACAGCCCAGAACACTGAAGCTTTCTTT,CASSRDGTAQNTEAFF
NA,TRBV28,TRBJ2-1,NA,TGTGCCAGCAGTTTATTTAGGGTGGAGGTCGTAGACAATGAGCAGTTCTTC,CASSLFRVEVVDNEQFF
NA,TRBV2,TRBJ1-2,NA,TGTGCCAGGGGGGGAGGATCTGACGGCTACACCTTC,CARGGGSDGYTF
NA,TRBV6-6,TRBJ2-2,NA,TGTGCCAGCAGTTTGAGGGAATCTACCGGGGAGCTGTTTTTT,CASSLRESTGELFF
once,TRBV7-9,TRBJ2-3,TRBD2,TGTGCCAGCAGCCTAAGGTCAGCGGGAGAGGGTACGCAGTATTTT,CASSLRSAGEGTQYF
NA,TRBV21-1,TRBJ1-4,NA,TGTGCCAGCAGCACCATAGTCTTGCCCTTACTTGAAAAACTGTTTTTT,CASSTIVLPLLEKLFF
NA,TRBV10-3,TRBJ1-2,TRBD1,TGTGCCATCAGTGAAGACAGGGGTAATGGCTACACCTTC,CAISEDRGNGYTF
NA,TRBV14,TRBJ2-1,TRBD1,TGTGCCAGCAGCCGCCGCGAACAGGGGGCGTCCTACAATGAGCAGTTCTTC,CASSRREQGASYNEQFF
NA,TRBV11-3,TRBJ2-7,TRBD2,TGTGCCAGCAGCTTAATTATTCGGCTAGCGGGAGATTACGAGCAGTACTTC,CASSLIIRLAGDYEQYF
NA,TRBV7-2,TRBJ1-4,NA,TGTGCCAGCAGCTTACCCTCAACTAATGAAAAACTGTTTTTT,CASSLPSTNEKLFF
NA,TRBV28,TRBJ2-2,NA,TGTGCCAGCAAGCAGGGTGATAACACCGGGGAGCTGTTTTTT,CASKQGDNTGELFF
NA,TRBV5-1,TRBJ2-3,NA,TGCGCCAGCAGCTTAGAAGGGCGGGTTAACTCAGATACGCAGTATTTT,CASSLEGRVNSDTQYF
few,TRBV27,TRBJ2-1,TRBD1,TGTGCCAGCAGTCCCGAGACAGGGGGACGGACGAATGAGCAGTTCTTC,CASSPETGGRTNEQFF
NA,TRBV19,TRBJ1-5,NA,TGTGCCAGTATCTCACCGACAGAGGGGGGGGCTCAGCCCCAGCATTTT,CASISPTEGGAQPQHF
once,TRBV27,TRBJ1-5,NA,TGTGCCAGCAGTTTAGGCCGAAACCCTTATCAGCCCCAGCATTTT,CASSLGRNPYQPQHF
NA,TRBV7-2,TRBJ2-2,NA,TGTGCCAGCAGCTTAAATCAGAACACCGGGGAGCTGTTTTTT,CASSLNQNTGELFF
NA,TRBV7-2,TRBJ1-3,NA,TGTGCCAGCAGCTTAGATTCAGGGGTGTCTGGAAACACCATATATTTT,CASSLDSGVSGNTIYF
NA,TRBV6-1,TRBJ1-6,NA,TGTGCCAGCAGTGAAGGACGGGGGTATAATTCACCCCTCCACTTT,CASSEGRGYNSPLHF
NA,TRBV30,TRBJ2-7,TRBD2,TGTGCCTGGAGAAGAACTTTGCTAGCGGGTGCGAGATCCTACGAGCAGTACTTC,CAWRRTLLAGARSYEQYF
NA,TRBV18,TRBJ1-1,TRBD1,TGTGCCAGCTCACCGACAGGGGCGAACACTGAAGCTTTCTTT,CASSPTGANTEAFF
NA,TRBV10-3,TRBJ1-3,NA,TGTGCCATCAGTGAGACAGGGAACGGCGGAAACACCATATATTTT,CAISETGNGGNTIYF